A single T cell receptor beta chain is shown here with its context. This CDR3 region has 15 residues. The V gene end was trimmed by 4 bases and the J gene end by 8 bases; junction bases not matched to a gene: 6. Germline V gene data show CDR1 as SGHRS and CDR2 as YFSETQ. Data came from immunoSEQ multiplex PCR; TCRdb stores just in-frame clones and leaves some out. In the table there are 630,000 or so clones, about 87% of which are singletons. The sample belongs to a study of shared T cell receptors in the human thymus. These same records also appear under a second study, on human thymus T cells. That paper states: Thymus pieces cut out during corrective heart surgery were the tissue that was used. In thymic and blood repertoires alike, V and J usage looked biased. Highly overlapping thymic repertoires among unrelated individuals were reported in related research.

Sequenced input: thymocytes. This TCR came from a boy under two years old with a congenital heart defect. The chain has TRBV5-1 and TRBJ2-1, with 13 nucleotides matching TRBD2. CDR3 bases: TGCGCCAGCAGCGAAGGACTAGCGGGAGCCTATGAGCAGTTCTTC. Translated: CASSEGLAGAYEQFF.